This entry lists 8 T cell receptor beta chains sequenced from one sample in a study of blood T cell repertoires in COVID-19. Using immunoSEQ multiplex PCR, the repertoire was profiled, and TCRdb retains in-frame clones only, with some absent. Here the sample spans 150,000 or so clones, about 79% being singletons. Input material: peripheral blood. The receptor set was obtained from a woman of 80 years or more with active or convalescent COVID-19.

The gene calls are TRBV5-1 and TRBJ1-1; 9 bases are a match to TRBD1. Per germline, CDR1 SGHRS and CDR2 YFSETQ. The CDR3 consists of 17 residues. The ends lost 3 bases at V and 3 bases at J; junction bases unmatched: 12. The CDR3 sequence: CASSSRIGTGLDTEAFF. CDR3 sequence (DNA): TGCGCCAGCAGCTCGAGGATAGGGACAGGGTTGGACACTGAAGCTTTCTTT.

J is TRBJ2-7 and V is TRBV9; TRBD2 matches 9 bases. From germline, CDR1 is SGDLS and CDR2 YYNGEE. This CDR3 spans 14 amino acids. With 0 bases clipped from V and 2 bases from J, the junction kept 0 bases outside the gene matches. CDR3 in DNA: TGTGCCAGCAGCGTAGGCGGGGGGGCCTACGAGCAGTACTTC. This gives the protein CASSVGGGAYEQYF.

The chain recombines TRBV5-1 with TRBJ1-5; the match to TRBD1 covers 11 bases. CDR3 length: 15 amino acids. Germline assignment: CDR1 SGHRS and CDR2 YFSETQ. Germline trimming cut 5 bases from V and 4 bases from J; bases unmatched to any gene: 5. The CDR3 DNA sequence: TGCGCCAGCAGACCCGGGACAGGGGGGAATCAGCCCCAGCATTTT. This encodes CASRPGTGGNQPQHF.

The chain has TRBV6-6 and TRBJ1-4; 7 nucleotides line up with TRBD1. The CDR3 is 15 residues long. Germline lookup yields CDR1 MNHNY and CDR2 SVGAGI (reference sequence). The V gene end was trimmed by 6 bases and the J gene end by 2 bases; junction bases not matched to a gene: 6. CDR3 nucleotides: TGTGCCAGCAGAGAGACAGGGATTACTAATGAAAAACTGTTTTTT. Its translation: CASRETGITNEKLFF.

CDR3 sequence: CASSTDRVGAFF. Here the CDR3 DNA reads TGTGCCAGCAGTACAGACAGGGTGGGCGCTTTCTTT. V usage is TRBV6-6 and J usage is TRBJ1-1, with 7 nucleotides matching TRBD1. V dropped 5 bases and J dropped 11; count of bases not matched to a gene: 8. This CDR3 is built from 12 residues. Per the germline V gene, CDR1 is MNHNY and CDR2 is SVGAGI (reference sequence).

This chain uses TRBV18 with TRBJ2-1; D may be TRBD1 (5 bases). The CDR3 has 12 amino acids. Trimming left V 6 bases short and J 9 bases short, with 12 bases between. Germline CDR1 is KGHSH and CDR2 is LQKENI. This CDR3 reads CASSPRASEQFF. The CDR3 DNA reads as TGTGCCAGCTCCCCCAGGGCTAGTGAGCAGTTCTTC.

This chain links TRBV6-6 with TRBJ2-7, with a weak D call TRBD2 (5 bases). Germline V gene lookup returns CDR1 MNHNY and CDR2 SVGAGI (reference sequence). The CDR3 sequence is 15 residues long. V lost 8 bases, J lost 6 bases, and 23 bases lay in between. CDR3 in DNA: TGTGCCAGCTCAGAGGGTGGGTACCGGTCAGGCGAGCAGTACTTC. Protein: CASSEGGYRSGEQYF.

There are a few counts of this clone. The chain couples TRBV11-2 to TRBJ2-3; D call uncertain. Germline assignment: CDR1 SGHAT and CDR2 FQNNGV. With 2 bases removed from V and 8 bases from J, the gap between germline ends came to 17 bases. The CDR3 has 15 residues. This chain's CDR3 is CASSLFFQAGGTQYF. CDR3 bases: TGTGCCAGCAGCTTATTCTTCCAAGCAGGTGGTACGCAGTATTTT. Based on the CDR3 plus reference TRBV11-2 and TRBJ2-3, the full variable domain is EAGVAQSPRYKIIEKRQSVAFWCNPISGHATLYWYQQILGQGPKLLIQFQNNGVVDDSQLPKDRFSAERLKGVDSTLKIQPAKLEDSAVYLCASSLFFQAGGTQYFGPGTRLTVL.